This entry lists 28 T cell receptor beta chains sequenced from one sample in a study of shared clonotypes between healthy human individuals. CD8 cells classed as naive were CD45RO-negative and positively selected for CCR7, excluding terminally differentiated effector memory CD45RA+ cells. Using immunoSEQ multiplex PCR, the repertoire was profiled, and TCRdb retains in-frame clones only, with some absent. Of 1.5 million to 2.5 million clones listed, about 95% are singletons. The sample consisted of naive CD8+ T cells sorted from blood. Receptor source: a man aged 18 to 35 in good health.

The chain recombines TRBV25-1 with TRBJ2-7, with D tentatively TRBD2 (5 bases). V gave up 6 bases and J gave up 1 base, with 7 bases separating them. CDR1 and CDR2 (germline): MGHDK, SYGVNS. The CDR3 is 12 amino acids. The CDR3 DNA reads TGTGCCAGCAGCTCGGGATCCTACGAGCAGTACTTC. The encoded protein is CASSSGSYEQYF.

This clone has just one count. The J gene is TRBJ1-2, the V gene TRBV7-9; D may be TRBD1 (6 bases). Germline V gene sequence: CDR1 SEHNR, CDR2 FQNEAQ (reference sequence). V dropped 2 bases and J dropped 5 bases, with 12 bases sitting between them. The CDR3 length is 14 residues. CDR3 sequence reads: CASSLPGAYYGYTF. CDR3 nucleotides: TGTGCCAGCAGCTTACCGGGGGCATATTATGGCTACACCTTC.

The chain employs TRBV4-1 and TRBJ2-2; D is perhaps TRBD1 (7 bases). Trimming removed 0 bases at V and 0 bases at J, with 11 bases between. The CDR3 is 17 amino acids. From germline, CDR1 is MGHRA and CDR2 YSYEKL. In DNA form, the CDR3 reads TGCGCCAGCAGCCAAGAGGAGGGGGCTACGAACACCGGGGAGCTGTTTTTT. It yields the protein CASSQEEGATNTGELFF.

The CDR3 DNA is TGCGCCAGCAGCTGGGGGCTGGGACAAATTAATGAAAAACTGTTTTTT. Encoded protein: CASSWGLGQINEKLFF. The J gene is TRBJ1-4, the V gene TRBV5-1, with a weak D call TRBD1 (6 bases). Germline CDR1 and CDR2: SGHRS and YFSETQ. The CDR3 runs 16 residues. The ends were cut back, 3 bases at V and 4 bases at J, with 16 bases in the middle.

The genes are TRBV10-3 and TRBJ1-2, with TRBD1 as a possible D gene (5 bases). V lost 0 bases and J 5 bases, leaving 13 bases between the germline ends. The CDR3 contains 15 residues. CDR1 ENHRY and CDR2 SYGVKD come from the germline V gene. In nucleotides, the CDR3 is TGTGCCATCAGTGAGTCTGGAAGGGGAGAGTATGGCTACACCTTC. This codes for CAISESGRGEYGYTF.

The chain joins TRBV2 to TRBJ2-3; 9 positions agree with TRBD2. The junction had 9 bases not matched to a gene; V was cut back by 3 bases and J by 2 bases. CDR3 length equals 17 residues. The germline V gene encodes CDR1 SNHLY and CDR2 FYNNEI. In DNA, the CDR3 is TGTGCCAGCAGTGAGCCCGGGACTAGCCTAAACACAGATACGCAGTATTTT. The encoded protein is CASSEPGTSLNTDTQYF.

The CDR3 loop reads CAAVSSTEAFF. The CDR3 DNA reads TGTGCCGCAGTATCGAGCACTGAAGCTTTCTTT. This sequence joins TRBV19 and TRBJ1-1; no reliable D call. CDR1 and CDR2 from the germline V gene are LNHDA and SQIVND (reference sequence). With 11 bases removed from V and 4 bases from J, the gap between germline ends came to 11 bases. The CDR3 consists of 11 residues.

The chain joins TRBV9 to TRBJ2-7, with D hard to call. The length of the CDR3 is 14 residues. Germline V gene sequence: CDR1 SGDLS, CDR2 YYNGEE. The germline V and J ends were trimmed by 4 bases and 0 bases, with 11 bases remaining between them. The CDR3 loop is CASSPITDSYEQYF. The DNA for the CDR3 is TGTGCCAGCAGCCCAATTACAGACTCCTACGAGCAGTACTTC.

DNA of the CDR3: TGCGCCAGCAGCGATAGGGGGATTGAAGCTTTCTTT. Its protein is CASSDRGIEAFF. J is TRBJ1-1 and V is TRBV5-1; D perhaps matches TRBD1 (6 bases). CDR1 and CDR2 (germline): SGHRS, YFSETQ. Trimming left V 4 bases short and J 7 bases short, with 11 bases between. The CDR3 extends over 12 amino acids.

Comment on this clone: The same CDR3 arises from other DNA sequences in this sample as well. The V call is TRBV2, the J call TRBJ2-7; possibly TRBD1 for D (5 bases). The CDR3 is made up of 13 amino acids. The V gene's germline CDR1 is SNHLY and CDR2 FYNNEI. Trimming left V 8 bases short and J 5 bases short, with 16 bases between. The CDR3 DNA reads TGTGCCAGCCTGGGGCAGGGTGTAAACGAGCAGTACTTC. Amino acid sequence: CASLGQGVNEQYF. The entire variable domain, with the rest obtained from reference TRBV2 and TRBJ2-7, is as follows: EPEVTQTPSHQVTQMGQEVILRCVPISNHLYFYWYRQILGQKVEFLVSFYNNEISEKSEIFDDQFSVERPDGSNFTLKIRSTKLEDSAMYFCASLGQGVNEQYFGPGTRLTVT.

The rearrangement uses TRBV7-9 and TRBJ1-2, with D unclear. This CDR3 has 17 amino acids. The germline V and J ends were trimmed by 4 bases and 3 bases, with 21 bases remaining between them. Germline V gives CDR1 SEHNR, CDR2 FQNEAQ (reference sequence). This chain's CDR3 is CASSSLALESTDYGYTF. The CDR3 nucleotides are TGTGCCAGCAGCTCCCTCGCCCTTGAATCAACGGACTATGGCTACACCTTC.

The rearrangement links TRBV29-1 to TRBJ1-3; D might be TRBD1 (5 bases). This CDR3 spans 14 amino acids. Germline CDR1 is SQVTM and CDR2 is ANQGSEA. Trimming removed 6 bases from V and 0 bases from J, with 12 bases in between. CDR3 in amino acids: CSVRDVSSGNTIYF. Here the CDR3 DNA reads TGCAGCGTGAGGGACGTTTCCTCTGGAAACACCATATATTTT. The entire variable domain, with the rest obtained from reference TRBV29-1 and TRBJ1-3, is as follows: SAVISQKPSRDICQRGTSLTIQCQVDSQVTMMFWYRQQPGQSLTLIATANQGSEATYESGFVIDKFPISRPNLTFSTLTVSNMSPEDSSIYLCSVRDVSSGNTIYFGEGSWLTVV.

The chain joins TRBV4-3 to TRBJ2-1, with D unresolved. The CDR3 is 15 amino acids. Looked up from germline, CDR1 is LGHNA and CDR2 is YSLEER. V was shortened by 0 bases and J by 9 bases, with 15 bases between the two germline ends. CDR3 sequence reads: CASSQEAYYLSEQFF. Here the CDR3 DNA reads TGCGCCAGCAGCCAAGAAGCTTACTACCTTAGTGAGCAGTTCTTC.

The V gene is TRBV13, the J gene TRBJ2-7; D call uncertain. V lost 0 bases, J lost 1 base, and 10 bases lay in between. The CDR3 has 15 amino acids. Looked up from germline, CDR1 is PRHDT and CDR2 is FYEKMQ (reference sequence). Written as DNA, the CDR3 is TGTGCCAGCAGCTTAGGGCAGGACCTATCCTACGAGCAGTACTTC. Protein: CASSLGQDLSYEQYF.

As regards this clone: One junction end disagrees with the germline gene, perhaps due to a read error. The chain joins TRBV4-1 to TRBJ2-5, with TRBD2 matching over 7 bases. CDR1 and CDR2 from the germline V gene are MGHRA and YSYEKL. The CDR3 sequence is 17 residues long. CDR3 amino acids: CASSQPTEAGDQETQYF. The CDR3 DNA is TGCGCCAGCAGCCAGCCCACGGAGGCGGGAGACCAGGAGACCCAGTACTTC.

V is TRBV4-3 and J is TRBJ2-1; 10 bases are shared with TRBD2. The CDR3 sequence is 18 residues long. The germline gives CDR1 LGHNA, CDR2 YSLEER. With 0 bases clipped from V and 7 bases from J, the junction kept 12 bases outside the gene matches. The DNA of the CDR3 is TGCGCCAGCAGCCAAGAATCGCCGACTAGCGGGCTCTTGAATGAGCAGTTCTTC. It translates to CASSQESPTSGLLNEQFF.

CDR3 protein: CASRPGDSLYGYTF. As DNA, the CDR3 is TGTGCCAGTAGGCCTGGGGACAGCCTCTATGGCTACACCTTC. V is TRBV19 and J is TRBJ1-2; the match to TRBD1 covers 7 bases. Germline lookup yields CDR1 LNHDA and CDR2 SQIVND (reference sequence). Unmatched junction bases numbered 8, after V lost 6 bases and J lost 4 bases. The CDR3 is made up of 14 amino acids.

The V call is TRBV30, the J call TRBJ1-1; 7 positions match TRBD1. CDR3 length equals 14 residues. Germline-derived CDR1 and CDR2 are GTSNPN and SVGIG (reference sequence). Trimming cost V 7 bases and J 3 bases; bases outside gene matches: 11. The CDR3 nucleotides read TGTGCCTTCTCCCGGGGGGACAGTGACACTGAAGCTTTCTTT. This gives the protein CAFSRGDSDTEAFF.

For this clone: Other DNA sequences in the same sample also yield this CDR3. The rearrangement uses TRBV6-5 and TRBJ1-1; D is unclear. Trimming took 0 bases from V and 1 from J, leaving 6 bases between them. This CDR3 is built from 14 residues. The germline gives CDR1 MNHEY, CDR2 SVGAGI. The CDR3 sequence: CASSYSPGNTEAFF. The CDR3 DNA reads TGTGCCAGCAGTTACTCGCCGGGGAACACTGAAGCTTTCTTT.

This clone was seen once. The J gene is TRBJ1-5, the V gene TRBV28; D ambiguous. The germline gives CDR1 MDHEN, CDR2 SYDVKM. This CDR3 is 18 amino acids long. V was pared by 5 bases and J by 0 bases, with 20 bases between. The CDR3: CASSTITTELYSNQPQHF. The DNA for the CDR3 is TGTGCCAGCAGTACTATTACGACCGAGTTGTATAGCAATCAGCCCCAGCATTTT. Full variable domain (missing parts from reference TRBV28 and TRBJ1-5): DVKVTQSSRYLVKRTGEKVFLECVQDMDHENMFWYRQDPGLGLRLIYFSYDVKMKEKGDIPEGYSVSREKKERFSLILESASTNQTSMYLCASSTITTELYSNQPQHFGDGTRLSIL.

The chain links TRBV6-1 to TRBJ2-5; possibly TRBD1 for D (5 bases). V dropped 11 bases and J dropped 1 base, with 17 bases sitting between them. The CDR3 is 14 amino acids. Germline-derived CDR1 and CDR2 are MNHNS and SASEGT. Written as DNA, the CDR3 is TGTGCCGGCAAGTTCAGGGAACTCCAAGAGACCCAGTACTTC. Amino acid sequence: CAGKFRELQETQYF.

The chain recombines TRBV15 with TRBJ2-1; a weak D match, TRBD2 (7 bases). Trimming removed 8 bases at V and 7 bases at J, with 15 bases between. The CDR3 is 13 amino acids. From germline, CDR1 is LNHNV and CDR2 YYDKDF (reference sequence). CDR3 DNA: TGTGCCACCGCACGGGGGGCTAGGAATGAGCAGTTCTTC. Its protein is CATARGARNEQFF.

V gene TRBV5-1 combines with J gene TRBJ1-1; 9 bases agree with TRBD1. V lost 4 bases to trimming and J lost 0 bases; unmatched junction nucleotides: 4. This CDR3 is built from 15 residues. Germline V gives CDR1 SGHRS, CDR2 YFSETQ. CDR3 residues: CASSDGQGMNTEAFF. In DNA, the CDR3 is TGCGCCAGCAGCGACGGACAGGGGATGAACACTGAAGCTTTCTTT.

This clone occurred once. The CDR3 DNA reads as TGCGCCAGCAGCCTGGCGGGGGATAGCGGGAACACCGGGGAGCTGTTTTTT. Its translation: CASSLAGDSGNTGELFF. This chain links TRBV4-1 with TRBJ2-2, with 7 bases matching TRBD2. The CDR3 spans 17 residues. Trimming at V came to 4 bases and at J to 1 base, leaving 9 bases not matched to a gene. The germline V gene encodes CDR1 MGHRA and CDR2 YSYEKL.

To note about this clone: The same CDR3 arises from other DNA sequences in this sample as well. The chain combines TRBV9 with TRBJ2-2; 8 bases are shared with TRBD2. V lost 3 bases to trimming and J lost 5 bases; unmatched junction nucleotides: 0. The CDR3 sequence is 13 residues long. Germline V gene lookup returns CDR1 SGDLS and CDR2 YYNGEE. The CDR3 region is CASSASGTGELFF. For the CDR3, the DNA is TGTGCCAGCAGCGCTAGCGGGACCGGGGAGCTGTTTTTT.

The rearrangement joins TRBV11-2 to TRBJ2-7; 7 bases agree with TRBD1. The junction had 7 bases not matched to a gene; V was cut back by 3 bases and J by 2 bases. CDR1 is SGHAT and CDR2 is FQNNGV in the germline V gene. This CDR3 contains 15 residues. CDR3 in DNA: TGTGCCAGCAGCTTTGACCGGGACAGCCCCTACGAGCAGTACTTC. It is translated as CASSFDRDSPYEQYF.

This clone was seen a single time. The chain combines TRBV27 with TRBJ1-2, with 9 nucleotides matching TRBD1. Germline CDR1 is MNHEY and CDR2 is SMNVEV (reference sequence). Trimming removed 6 bases from V and 4 bases from J; junction bases left unmatched: 9. This CDR3 is built from 15 residues. The DNA of the CDR3 is TGTGCCAGCAGCCGAGACAGGGGGAACTTCTATGGCTACACCTTC. Residues: CASSRDRGNFYGYTF.

This clone was recorded only once. The gene calls are TRBV9 and TRBJ2-2; D unclear. V dropped 1 base and J dropped 4 bases, with 5 bases sitting between them. The CDR3 is made up of 13 amino acids. Germline V lookup: CDR1 SGDLS, CDR2 YYNGEE. CDR3 amino acids: CASSVSFTGELFF. In nucleotides, the CDR3 is TGTGCCAGCAGCGTAAGCTTCACCGGGGAGCTGTTTTTT.